These 30 T cell receptor beta chains were all obtained from the same sample, sequenced in a study of T cells and Merkel cell carcinoma outcomes. Some clones are missing from TCRdb's copy, which holds only in-frame ones; the method was immunoSEQ multiplex PCR. The sample records 15,000 to 16,000 clones, approximately 80% being singletons. The specimen sequenced was tumor tissue from Merkel cell carcinoma. All receptors derive from a human donor with Merkel cell carcinoma.

The chain is built from TRBV4-1 and TRBJ2-3; D could derive from TRBD1 or TRBD2 (5 bases each). From germline, CDR1 is MGHRA and CDR2 YSYEKL. V dropped 3 bases and J dropped 2 bases, with 12 bases sitting between them. The CDR3 loop spans 15 amino acids. The CDR3 sequence: CASSHYGTNTDTQYF. The CDR3 nucleotides are TGCGCCAGCAGCCACTACGGGACCAACACAGATACGCAGTATTTT.

As concerns this clone: This clone may be a read error of a much larger clone one base away. This rearrangement joins TRBV7-2 to TRBJ1-2; D is unresolved. The CDR3 totals 13 residues. Germline CDR1 and CDR2: SGHTA and FQGNSA. V was clipped by 3 bases and J by 4 bases, with 9 bases between them. The CDR3 nucleotides are TGTGCCAGCAGCTTGGCTTCATTCTATGGCTACACCTTC. It yields the protein CASSLASFYGYTF.

This chain uses TRBV5-4 with TRBJ2-7; 10 nucleotides line up with TRBD2. The CDR3 length is 15 residues. Germline trimming cut 5 bases from V and 1 base from J; bases unmatched to any gene: 6. The germline V gene has CDR1 SGHNT and CDR2 YYREEE (reference sequence). CDR3: CASRRSGGTSYEQYF. The DNA for the CDR3 is TGTGCCAGCAGGCGTAGCGGGGGGACTTCCTACGAGCAGTACTTC. Full variable domain (remainder filled in from reference TRBV5-4 and TRBJ2-7): ETGVTQSPTHLIKTRGQQVTLRCSSQSGHNTVSWYQQALGQGPQFIFQYYREEENGRGNFPPRFSGLQFPNYSSELNVNALELDDSALYLCASRRSGGTSYEQYFGPGTRLTVT.

The chain joins TRBV7-2 to TRBJ2-7; a possible D gene is TRBD1 (5 bases). This CDR3 comprises 14 residues. CDR1 and CDR2 (germline): SGHTA, FQGNSA. Trimming removed 1 base from V and 3 bases from J, with 10 bases in between. CDR3 coding DNA: TGTGCCAGCAGCTTAGGACAGCTAAGCTACGAGCAGTACTTC. This encodes CASSLGQLSYEQYF.

This chain joins TRBV6-1 and TRBJ2-4, with D tentatively TRBD1 or TRBD2 (5 bases each). Trimming left V 10 bases short and J 1 base short, with 11 bases between. CDR3 length equals 13 residues. Germline assignment: CDR1 MNHNS and CDR2 SASEGT. The CDR3 is CATSGTAKNIQYF. The CDR3, as DNA: TGTGCCACCTCGGGGACGGCCAAAAACATTCAGTACTTC.

The chain joins TRBV29-1 to TRBJ1-2; 12 bases line up with TRBD1. CDR3 length: 15 residues. The trim removed 1 base at V and 7 bases at J, leaving 7 bases unmatched. Germline V CDR1 and CDR2: SQVTM, ANQGSEA. For the CDR3, the DNA is TGCAGCGTTGAAGTTCAGGGACAGGGGGCAAGTGGCTACACCTTC. Translating it yields CSVEVQGQGASGYTF. Together with reference TRBV29-1 and TRBJ1-2, the CDR3 gives the full variable domain: SAVISQKPSRDICQRGTSLTIQCQVDSQVTMMFWYRQQPGQSLTLIATANQGSEATYESGFVIDKFPISRPNLTFSTLTVSNMSPEDSSIYLCSVEVQGQGASGYTFGSGTRLTVV.

The chain employs TRBV28 and TRBJ1-4; D may be TRBD1 (6 bases). Germline V gene data show CDR1 as MDHEN and CDR2 as SYDVKM. The V and J ends lost 11 bases and 5 bases respectively, with 12 bases between them. CDR3 size: 12 residues. The CDR3: CAGGRKNEKLFF. The CDR3 DNA sequence: TGTGCCGGGGGCAGGAAGAATGAAAAACTGTTTTTT.

The J gene is TRBJ2-1, the V gene TRBV4-1; 16 nucleotides agree with TRBD2. The CDR3 consists of 18 residues. J was trimmed by 9 bases and V by 2 bases; bases with no gene match: 10. Germline V gives CDR1 MGHRA, CDR2 YSYEKL. The chain's CDR3 is CASSQSGMGLAGGREQFF. Here the CDR3 DNA reads TGCGCCAGCAGCCAAAGCGGAATGGGACTAGCGGGGGGGCGTGAGCAGTTCTTC.

CDR3 DNA: TGCGCCAGCAGCTTAGGACCAGGGAACACCATATATTTT. Its protein product is CASSLGPGNTIYF. The chain is built from TRBV5-1 and TRBJ1-3; D perhaps matches TRBD1 (5 bases). Trimming shortened V by 2 bases and J by 7 bases, and 10 bases separated the two germline ends. Germline V gives CDR1 SGHRS, CDR2 YFSETQ. This CDR3 contains 13 residues.

Regarding this clone: A much larger clone sits a single nucleotide away, making a read error possible. This sample also contains other DNA sequences that code for the same CDR3. The rearrangement uses TRBV7-6 and TRBJ2-7; 10 positions match TRBD2. Germline CDR1 reads SGHVS; CDR2 reads FNYEAQ. The length of the CDR3 is 16 residues. Trimming removed 6 bases from V and 5 bases from J; junction bases left unmatched: 13. Here the CDR3 DNA reads TGTGCCAGCAGTTTACCTCTAGCGGGAGCATGGCACGAGCAGTACTTC. Protein: CASSLPLAGAWHEQYF.

There are a few counts of this clone. The chain employs TRBV6-6 and TRBJ1-1; D is possibly TRBD1 (5 bases). The CDR3 sequence is 14 residues long. CDR1 is MNHNY, CDR2 SVGAGI, per germline (reference sequence). The germline V and J ends were trimmed by 6 bases and 3 bases, with 14 bases remaining between them. The CDR3 loop reads CASRRTLGDTEAFF. CDR3 nucleotides: TGTGCCAGCAGACGGACGCTAGGGGACACTGAAGCTTTCTTT.

V gene TRBV5-1 combines with J gene TRBJ1-2, with unresolved D. Trimming took 7 bases from V and 5 from J, leaving 15 bases between them. Germline V lookup: CDR1 SGHRS, CDR2 YFSETQ. The CDR3 loop spans 13 amino acids. The CDR3 is CASRPPAGYGYTF. The CDR3 DNA sequence: TGCGCCAGCCGCCCCCCCGCGGGTTATGGCTACACCTTC. Full variable domain (missing parts from reference TRBV5-1 and TRBJ1-2): KAGVTQTPRYLIKTRGQQVTLSCSPISGHRSVSWYQQTPGQGLQFLFEYFSETQRNKGNFPGRFSGRQFSNSRSEMNVSTLELGDSALYLCASRPPAGYGYTFGSGTRLTVV.

A remark on this clone: A read error may produce the germline difference seen at one junction end. J is TRBJ2-4 and V is TRBV5-5, with no clear D. CDR3 length: 16 residues. In germline, CDR1 is SGHKS, CDR2 YYEKEE (reference sequence). In nucleotides, the CDR3 is TGTGCTAGCAGCCCGACGGGTCCCACCGCCAAAAACATTCAGTACTTC. Protein: CASSPTGPTAKNIQYF. Based on the CDR3 plus reference TRBV5-5 and TRBJ2-4, the full variable domain is DAGVTQSPTHLIKTRGQQVTLRCSPISGHKSVSWYQQVLGQGPQFIFQYYEKEERGRGNFPDRFSARQFPNYSSELNVNALLLGDSALYLCASSPTGPTAKNIQYFGAGTRLSVL.

The rearrangement links TRBV6-1 to TRBJ1-5, with 7 bases matching TRBD1. With V trimmed by 4 bases and J by 1 base, 4 bases remained unmatched. The CDR3 loop spans 15 amino acids. Germline CDR1 reads MNHNS; CDR2 reads SASEGT. The CDR3 spells CASSGGGWSNQPQHF. In DNA, the CDR3 is TGTGCCAGCAGTGGAGGGGGCTGGAGCAATCAGCCCCAGCATTTT.

This clone came up once. The V and J genes are TRBV30 and TRBJ2-5; the D gene is possibly TRBD2 (6 bases). CDR3 length: 12 amino acids. Germline V gene sequence: CDR1 GTSNPN, CDR2 SVGIG (reference sequence). V was trimmed by 4 bases and J by 5 bases, leaving 11 bases between them. The CDR3 loop reads CAWTGVSETQYF. CDR3 DNA sequence: TGTGCCTGGACGGGGGTCTCGGAGACCCAGTACTTC.

This clone was counted a single time. J is TRBJ2-5 and V is TRBV5-5, with D possibly TRBD2 on 5 matching bases. This CDR3 contains 13 residues. The germline gives CDR1 SGHKS, CDR2 YYEKEE (reference sequence). Trimming shortened V by 2 bases and J by 3 bases, and 8 bases separated the two germline ends. CDR3 nucleotides: TGTGCCAGCAGCTTACCGGGAAAAGAGACCCAGTACTTC. This translates into CASSLPGKETQYF.

The chain carries TRBV19 and TRBJ2-7; 9 nucleotides align to TRBD2. CDR3 size: 16 residues. V gave up 4 bases and J gave up 0 bases; unmatched junction bases: 7. Germline V CDR1 and CDR2: LNHDA, SQIVND (reference sequence). The DNA for the CDR3 is TGTGCCAGTAGTAGGAGAGCGGGAGGTGACTCCTACGAGCAGTACTTC. It is translated as CASSRRAGGDSYEQYF.

This chain links TRBV5-1 with TRBJ1-1, with unresolved D. Germline lookup yields CDR1 SGHRS and CDR2 YFSETQ. The CDR3 has 11 residues. Deletions cut 8 bases from V and 2 bases from J, with 7 bases between. In nucleotides, the CDR3 is TGCGCCAGTGCAGGTAACACTGAAGCTTTCTTT. Translating gives CASAGNTEAFF.

The V and J genes are TRBV12-5 and TRBJ1-2; D is unclear. V was shortened by 2 bases and J by 2 bases, with 15 bases between the two germline ends. The germline V gene has CDR1 LGHNT and CDR2 FRNRAP. CDR3 length: 16 residues. The CDR3 here is CASGLPRDAANYGYTF. The CDR3 region has the DNA TGTGCTAGTGGTTTGCCCAGAGATGCGGCCAACTATGGCTACACCTTC.

This chain uses TRBV9 with TRBJ2-3, with D possibly matching TRBD2 (5 bases). The CDR3 is 15 amino acids. Trimming pared 0 bases from V and 1 base from J, leaving 9 bases between. CDR1 SGDLS and CDR2 YYNGEE come from the germline V gene. The CDR3 here is CASSVVAGGTDTQYF. The CDR3 region has the DNA TGTGCCAGCAGCGTAGTTGCGGGTGGCACAGATACGCAGTATTTT.

This clone was observed a handful of times. This chain joins TRBV2 and TRBJ1-3; 9 bases fit TRBD1. CDR1 SNHLY and CDR2 FYNNEI come from the germline V gene. This CDR3 spans 14 amino acids. Trimming at V came to 6 bases and at J to 4 bases, leaving 4 bases not matched to a gene. Written as DNA, the CDR3 is TGTGCCAGCAGGGGGACAGGGCACGGAAACACCATATATTTT. It translates to CASRGTGHGNTIYF.

V usage is TRBV5-5 and J usage is TRBJ1-3; a weak D match, TRBD1 (5 bases). CDR1 is SGHKS and CDR2 is YYEKEE in the germline V gene (reference sequence). The germline V and J ends were trimmed by 0 bases and 4 bases, with 8 bases remaining between them. This CDR3 has 14 residues. The CDR3 DNA reads TGTGCCAGCAGCTTGGAAGGGGTAGGAAACACCATATATTTT. This encodes CASSLEGVGNTIYF. Drawing the rest from reference TRBV5-5 and TRBJ1-3, the complete variable domain is DAGVTQSPTHLIKTRGQQVTLRCSPISGHKSVSWYQQVLGQGPQFIFQYYEKEERGRGNFPDRFSARQFPNYSSELNVNALLLGDSALYLCASSLEGVGNTIYFGEGSWLTVV.

CDR3 protein: CASRIAQGIGETFF. CDR3 nucleotide sequence: TGTGCCAGCCGAATTGCACAGGGTATAGGAGAAACTTTCTTT. This sequence joins TRBV5-4 and TRBJ1-1, with D tentatively TRBD1 (6 bases). Trimming shortened V by 7 bases and J by 12 bases, and 25 bases separated the two germline ends. Germline-derived CDR1 and CDR2 are SGHNT and YYREEE (reference sequence). CDR3 length: 14 amino acids.

The V call is TRBV28, the J call TRBJ2-1; D may be TRBD2 (5 bases). The V gene lost 8 bases and the J gene lost 5 bases, with 16 bases spanning the gap. There are 14 residues in the CDR3. Germline-derived CDR1 and CDR2 are MDHEN and SYDVKM. CDR3 sequence reads: CASQDSVRDNEQFF. For the CDR3, the DNA is TGTGCCAGCCAGGACTCGGTCAGAGACAATGAGCAGTTCTTC.

This clone was detected once. CDR3 in DNA: TGTGCCAGCAGTCCCCGTGCGCTGGGCACTGAAGCTTTCTTT. Its translation is CASSPRALGTEAFF. This chain links TRBV28 with TRBJ1-1; D is uncertain. Per the germline V gene, CDR1 is MDHEN and CDR2 is SYDVKM. The CDR3 is made up of 14 amino acids. Trimming cost V 5 bases and J 4 bases, with 14 bases left between them.

V and J are TRBV5-1 and TRBJ1-6; D remains ambiguous. Germline CDR1 and CDR2: SGHRS and YFSETQ. The CDR3 runs 15 residues. Trimming cost V 3 bases and J 8 bases, with 15 bases left between them. In DNA form, the CDR3 reads TGCGCCAGCAGCTCGGACGGCCGAAGGGATTCACCCCTCCACTTT. Its protein is CASSSDGRRDSPLHF.

The chain combines TRBV27 with TRBJ1-5; D gene uncertain. Germline-derived CDR1 and CDR2 are MNHEY and SMNVEV (reference sequence). CDR3 size: 13 residues. Trimming took 3 bases from V and 4 from J, leaving 7 bases between them. The CDR3 nucleotides read TGTGCCAGCAGTTTCATGAGGAATCAGCCCCAGCATTTT. This encodes CASSFMRNQPQHF.

This clone appeared once. The chain couples TRBV5-1 to TRBJ2-1, with 8 bases identical to TRBD2. J was trimmed by 4 bases and V by 4 bases; bases with no gene match: 7. Germline V gene sequence: CDR1 SGHRS, CDR2 YFSETQ. The CDR3 has 15 amino acids. CDR3 sequence reads: CASSVREARYNEQFF. CDR3 in DNA: TGCGCCAGCAGCGTGCGGGAGGCCCGTTACAATGAGCAGTTCTTC.

This clone was seen just once. The chain carries TRBV29-1 and TRBJ2-3; 10 bases agree with TRBD2. The V segment lost 7 bases and the J segment 1 base; nucleotides outside the gene matches: 2. CDR1 SQVTM and CDR2 ANQGSEA come from the germline V gene. The CDR3 has 13 amino acids. CDR3 amino acids: CSGLAGGTDTQYF. The CDR3 DNA sequence: TGCAGCGGGCTAGCGGGGGGCACAGATACGCAGTATTTT.

The rearrangement uses TRBV5-6 and TRBJ2-1, with a tentative D call TRBD2 (5 bases). The germline V and J ends were trimmed by 7 bases and 0 bases, with 14 bases remaining between them. CDR1 is SGHDT and CDR2 is YYEEEE in the germline V gene. The CDR3 is 15 amino acids. CDR3 nucleotide sequence: TGTGCCAGCCGATCGGGGTACAGCTCCTACAATGAGCAGTTCTTC. Amino acids: CASRSGYSSYNEQFF.